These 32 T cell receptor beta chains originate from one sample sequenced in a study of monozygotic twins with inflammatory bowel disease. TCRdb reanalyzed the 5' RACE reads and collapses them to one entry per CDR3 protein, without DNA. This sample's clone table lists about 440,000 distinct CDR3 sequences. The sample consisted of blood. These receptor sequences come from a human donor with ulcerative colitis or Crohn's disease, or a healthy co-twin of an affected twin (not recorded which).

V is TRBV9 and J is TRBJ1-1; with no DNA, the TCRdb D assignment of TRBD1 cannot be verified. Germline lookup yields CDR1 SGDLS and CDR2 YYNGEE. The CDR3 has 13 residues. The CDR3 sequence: CASSWGDYTEAFF.

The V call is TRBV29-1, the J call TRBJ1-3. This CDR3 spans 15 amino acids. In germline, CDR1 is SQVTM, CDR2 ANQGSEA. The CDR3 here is CSVVFPSYSGNTIYF.

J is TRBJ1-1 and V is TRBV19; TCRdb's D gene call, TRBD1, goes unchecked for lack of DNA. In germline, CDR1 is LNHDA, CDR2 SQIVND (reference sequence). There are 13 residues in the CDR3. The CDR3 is CATAGQMNTDAFF.

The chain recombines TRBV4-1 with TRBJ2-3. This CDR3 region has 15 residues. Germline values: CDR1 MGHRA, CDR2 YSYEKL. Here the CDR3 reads CASSQVTGSTDTQYF.

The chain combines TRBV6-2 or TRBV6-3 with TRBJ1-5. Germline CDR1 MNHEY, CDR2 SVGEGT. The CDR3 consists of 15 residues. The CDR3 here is CASSPDFDGSQPQHF.

The chain's CDR3 is CASSQAQRSYNEQFF. V and J are TRBV4-2 and TRBJ2-1. CDR1 and CDR2 from the germline V gene are LGHNA and YNFKEQ. CDR3 length: 15 amino acids.

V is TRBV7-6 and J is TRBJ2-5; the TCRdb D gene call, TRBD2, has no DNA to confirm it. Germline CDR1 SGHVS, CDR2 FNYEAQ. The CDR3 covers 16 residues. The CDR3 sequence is CASSLWGSGDRETQYF.

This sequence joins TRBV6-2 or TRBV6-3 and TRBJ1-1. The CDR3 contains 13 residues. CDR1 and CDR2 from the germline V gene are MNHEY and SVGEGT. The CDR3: CASSLPGAAEAFF.

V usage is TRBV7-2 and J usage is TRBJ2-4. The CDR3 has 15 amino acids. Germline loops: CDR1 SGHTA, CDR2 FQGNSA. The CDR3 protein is CASSLVSSGKNIQYF.

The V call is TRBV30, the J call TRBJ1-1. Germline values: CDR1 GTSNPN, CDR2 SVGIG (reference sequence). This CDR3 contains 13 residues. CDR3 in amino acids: CAWSVWSGTEAFF. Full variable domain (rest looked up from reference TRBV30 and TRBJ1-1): SQTIHQWPATLVQPVGSPLSLECTVEGTSNPNLYWYRQAAGRGLQLLFYSVGIGQISSEVPQNLSASRPQDRQFILSSKKLLLSDSGFYLCAWSVWSGTEAFFGQGTRLTVV.

CDR3 loop: CASSPQVNTGELFF. The rearrangement uses TRBV11-3 and TRBJ2-2. Germline values: CDR1 SGHNT, CDR2 YENEEA. CDR3 length: 14 residues.

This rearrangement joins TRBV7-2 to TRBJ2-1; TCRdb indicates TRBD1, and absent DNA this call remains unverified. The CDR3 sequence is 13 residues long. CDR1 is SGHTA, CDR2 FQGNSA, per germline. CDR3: CASSLAQGTEQFF. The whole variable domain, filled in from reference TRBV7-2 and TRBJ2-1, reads GAGVSQSPSNKVTEKGKDVELRCDPISGHTALYWYRQSLGQGLEFLIYFQGNSAPDKSGLPSDRFSAERTGGSVSTLTIQRTQQEDSAVYLCASSLAQGTEQFFGPGTRLTVL.

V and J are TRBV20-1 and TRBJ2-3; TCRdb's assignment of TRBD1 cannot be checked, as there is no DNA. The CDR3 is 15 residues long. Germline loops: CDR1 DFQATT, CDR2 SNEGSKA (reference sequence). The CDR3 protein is CSATSGQGMTDTQYF.

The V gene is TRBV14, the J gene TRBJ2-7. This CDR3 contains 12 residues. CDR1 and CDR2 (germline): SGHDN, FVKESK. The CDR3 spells CASSQDKNEQYF.

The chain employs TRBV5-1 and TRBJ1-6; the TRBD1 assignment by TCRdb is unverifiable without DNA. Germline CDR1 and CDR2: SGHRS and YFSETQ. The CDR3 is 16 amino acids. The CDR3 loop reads CASSSAPGQGNSPLHF.

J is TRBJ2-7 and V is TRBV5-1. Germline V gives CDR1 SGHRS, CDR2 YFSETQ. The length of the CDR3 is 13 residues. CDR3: CASGLDSSYEQYF.

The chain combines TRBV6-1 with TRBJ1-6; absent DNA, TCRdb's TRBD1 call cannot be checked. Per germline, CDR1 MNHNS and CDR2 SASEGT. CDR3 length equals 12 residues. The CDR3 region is CASSEDSSPLHF.

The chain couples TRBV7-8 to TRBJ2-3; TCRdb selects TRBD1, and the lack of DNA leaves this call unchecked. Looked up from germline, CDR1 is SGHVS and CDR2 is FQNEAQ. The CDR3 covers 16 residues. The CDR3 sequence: CASSRLRDRGIDTQYF. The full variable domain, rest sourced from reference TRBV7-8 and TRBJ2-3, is GAGVSQSPRYKVAKRGQDVALRCDPISGHVSLFWYQQALGQGPEFLTYFQNEAQLDKSGLPSDRFFAERPEGSVSTLKIQRTQQEDSAVYLCASSRLRDRGIDTQYFGPGTRLTVL.

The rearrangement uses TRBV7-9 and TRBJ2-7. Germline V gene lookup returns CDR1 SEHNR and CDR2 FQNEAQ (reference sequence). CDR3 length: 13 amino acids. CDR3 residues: CASSLSATYEQYF.

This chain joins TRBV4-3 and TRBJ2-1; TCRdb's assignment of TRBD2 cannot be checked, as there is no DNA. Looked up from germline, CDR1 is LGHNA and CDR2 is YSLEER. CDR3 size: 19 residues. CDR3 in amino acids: CASSQRGTTTSGLYNEQFF.

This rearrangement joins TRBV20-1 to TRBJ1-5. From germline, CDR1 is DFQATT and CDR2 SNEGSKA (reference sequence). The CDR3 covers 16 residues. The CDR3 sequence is CSASSPGADSNQPQHF.

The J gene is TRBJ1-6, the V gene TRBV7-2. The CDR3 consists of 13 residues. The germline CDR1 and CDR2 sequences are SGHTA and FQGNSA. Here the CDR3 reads CASSTIHNSPLHF. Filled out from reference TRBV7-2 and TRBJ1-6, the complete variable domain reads GAGVSQSPSNKVTEKGKDVELRCDPISGHTALYWYRQSLGQGLEFLIYFQGNSAPDKSGLPSDRFSAERTGGSVSTLTIQRTQQEDSAVYLCASSTIHNSPLHFGNGTRLTVT.

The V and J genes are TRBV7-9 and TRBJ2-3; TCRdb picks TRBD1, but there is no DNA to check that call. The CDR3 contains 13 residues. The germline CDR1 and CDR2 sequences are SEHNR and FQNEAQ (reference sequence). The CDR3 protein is CASSFFGGDMQYF.

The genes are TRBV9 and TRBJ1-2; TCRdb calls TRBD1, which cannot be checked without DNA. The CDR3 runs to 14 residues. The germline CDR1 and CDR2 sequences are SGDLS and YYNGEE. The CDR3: CASSAGQGRRGYTF.

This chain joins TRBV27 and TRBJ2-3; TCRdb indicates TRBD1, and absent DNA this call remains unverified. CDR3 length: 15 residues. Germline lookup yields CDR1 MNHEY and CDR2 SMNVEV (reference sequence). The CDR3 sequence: CASSLFRGAGYTQYF.

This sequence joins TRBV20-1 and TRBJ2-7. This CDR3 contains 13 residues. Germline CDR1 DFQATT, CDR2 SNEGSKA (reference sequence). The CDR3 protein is CSAPSGSSYEQYF.

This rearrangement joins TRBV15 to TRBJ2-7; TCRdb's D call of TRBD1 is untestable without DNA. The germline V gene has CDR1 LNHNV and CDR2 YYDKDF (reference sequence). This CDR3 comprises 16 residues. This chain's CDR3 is CATSRDGTGVSYEQYF.

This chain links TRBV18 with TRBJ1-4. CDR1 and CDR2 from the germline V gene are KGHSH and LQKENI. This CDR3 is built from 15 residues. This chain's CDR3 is CASSLAGHSNEKLFF.

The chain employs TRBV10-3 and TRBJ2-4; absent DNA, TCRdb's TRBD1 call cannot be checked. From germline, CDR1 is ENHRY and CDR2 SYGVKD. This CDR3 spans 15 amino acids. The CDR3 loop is CAINGQGSAKNIQYF.

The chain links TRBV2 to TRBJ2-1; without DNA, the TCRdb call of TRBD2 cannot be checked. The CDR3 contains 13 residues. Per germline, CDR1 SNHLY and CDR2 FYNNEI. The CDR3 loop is CASRTGGPDEQFF. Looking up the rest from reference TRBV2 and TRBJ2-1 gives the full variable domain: EPEVTQTPSHQVTQMGQEVILRCVPISNHLYFYWYRQILGQKVEFLVSFYNNEISEKSEIFDDQFSVERPDGSNFTLKIRSTKLEDSAMYFCASRTGGPDEQFFGPGTRLTVL.

This chain's CDR3 is CASSFTGVAGELFF. The chain uses TRBV5-1 and TRBJ2-2; no DNA is available, so the TRBD1 call from TCRdb remains unchecked. CDR3 length equals 14 residues. Per germline, CDR1 SGHRS and CDR2 YFSETQ. Together with reference TRBV5-1 and TRBJ2-2, the CDR3 gives the full variable domain: KAGVTQTPRYLIKTRGQQVTLSCSPISGHRSVSWYQQTPGQGLQFLFEYFSETQRNKGNFPGRFSGRQFSNSRSEMNVSTLELGDSALYLCASSFTGVAGELFFGEGSRLTVL.

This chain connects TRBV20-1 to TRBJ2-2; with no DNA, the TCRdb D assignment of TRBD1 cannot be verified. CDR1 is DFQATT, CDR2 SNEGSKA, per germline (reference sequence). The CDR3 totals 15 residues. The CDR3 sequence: CSAHGGQGNTGELFF.